Listed here are 14 T cell receptor beta chains from one sample, sequenced in a study of CD4 T cells in relation to SARS-CoV-2 and coronaviruses. The unexposed donors gave CD4+ T cells in about 2011-2018, prior to COVID-19. Using immunoSEQ multiplex PCR, the repertoire was profiled, and TCRdb retains in-frame clones only, with some absent. Of 60,000 to 80,000 clones listed, 87% are singletons. The sequencing input was memory CD4+ T cells from PBMCs. The receptors here all came from a human donor in good health.

This chain connects TRBV27 to TRBJ2-7; TRBD1 matches 7 bases. The trim removed 6 bases at V and 2 bases at J, leaving 13 bases unmatched. CDR3 length: 16 amino acids. CDR1 is MNHEY and CDR2 is SMNVEV in the germline V gene (reference sequence). CDR3 coding DNA: TGTGCCAGCAGGGGGACAGCGACTACTTATACCTACGAGCAGTACTTC. Translation gives CASRGTATTYTYEQYF.

The V and J genes are TRBV2 and TRBJ1-1; maybe TRBD1 (6 bases). This CDR3 contains 12 residues. The V gene's germline CDR1 is SNHLY and CDR2 FYNNEI. V was clipped by 6 bases and J by 7 bases, with 12 bases between them. The DNA of the CDR3 is TGTGCCAGCAGATCTGACAGGAATGAAGCTTTCTTT. Translating it yields CASRSDRNEAFF.

This clone was counted a few times. The V call is TRBV5-4, the J call TRBJ2-4; perhaps D is TRBD1 or TRBD2 (5 bases each). The CDR3 is made up of 15 amino acids. Deletions cut 1 base from V and 1 base from J, with 9 bases between. Germline assignment: CDR1 SGHNT and CDR2 YYREEE (reference sequence). The CDR3 is CASSLLGTAKNIQYF. CDR3 coding DNA: TGTGCCAGCAGCTTGTTAGGGACCGCCAAAAACATTCAGTACTTC.

The chain employs TRBV7-2 and TRBJ1-4; D is unresolved. Germline-derived CDR1 and CDR2 are SGHTA and FQGNSA. Trimming took 5 bases from V and 4 from J, leaving 14 bases between them. The CDR3 loop spans 15 amino acids. CDR3 coding DNA: TGTGCCAGCAGCAAGAGGGAGCTCCATAATGAAAAACTGTTTTTT. It yields the protein CASSKRELHNEKLFF.

V and J are TRBV28 and TRBJ2-7; TRBD1 is a possible D gene (6 bases). CDR3 length equals 12 residues. CDR1 is MDHEN, CDR2 SYDVKM, per germline. V shed 7 bases and J shed 3 bases, with 10 bases lying between them. CDR3 bases: TGTGCCAGCAAGGCCAGGGGCTACGAGCAGTACTTC. Translated, it gives CASKARGYEQYF.

Only one count was recorded for this clone. The chain joins TRBV19 to TRBJ2-1; TRBD2 aligns across 7 bases. CDR3 length equals 14 residues. Per germline, CDR1 LNHDA and CDR2 SQIVND (reference sequence). Germline trimming cut 2 bases from V and 6 bases from J; bases unmatched to any gene: 4. The CDR3 region has the DNA TGTGCCAGTAGTATATTGGGAGGGGTCAATGAGCAGTTCTTC. Its protein is CASSILGGVNEQFF.

The chain combines TRBV5-1 with TRBJ2-1; D possibly corresponds to TRBD2 (6 bases). This CDR3 spans 15 amino acids. The V end was cut by 0 bases, the J end by 0 bases, with 7 bases between. The germline V gene encodes CDR1 SGHRS and CDR2 YFSETQ. CDR3 bases: TGCGCCAGCAGCTTGGACGGGAGCTCCTACAATGAGCAGTTCTTC. Protein product: CASSLDGSSYNEQFF.

This clone came up a few times. V and J are TRBV30 and TRBJ1-2; the D is unclear. V was cut by 1 base and J by 8 bases, with 17 bases left in between. Germline V CDR1 and CDR2: GTSNPN, SVGIG (reference sequence). This CDR3 has 14 amino acids. This CDR3 is CAWSGYGLTRGYTF. For the CDR3, the DNA is TGTGCCTGGAGTGGTTACGGGTTAACCCGAGGCTACACCTTC.

V and J are TRBV28 and TRBJ1-6; 7 bases agree with TRBD1. Germline V gene sequence: CDR1 MDHEN, CDR2 SYDVKM. The CDR3 covers 14 residues. With 8 bases clipped from V and 10 bases from J, the junction kept 11 bases outside the gene matches. The CDR3 sequence is CASRGGRKGSPLHF. CDR3 DNA: TGTGCCAGCCGAGGGGGCAGAAAGGGCTCACCCCTCCACTTT.

The chain carries TRBV24-1 and TRBJ2-5; TRBD2 aligns across 16 bases. Germline-derived CDR1 and CDR2 are KGHDR and SFDVKD. This CDR3 is 15 amino acids long. With 9 bases clipped from V and 5 bases from J, the junction kept 5 bases outside the gene matches. CDR3 residues: CATGGLAGGLETQYF. As DNA, the CDR3 is TGTGCCACCGGGGGACTAGCGGGGGGGCTTGAGACCCAGTACTTC.

V and J are TRBV30 and TRBJ1-2; unclear D gene. This CDR3 comprises 16 residues. V lost 0 bases and J 2 bases, leaving 16 bases between the germline ends. Germline CDR1 and CDR2: GTSNPN and SVGIG (reference sequence). The CDR3 here is CAWSVLRFDPNYGYTF. The CDR3 DNA reads TGTGCCTGGAGTGTACTTCGTTTTGATCCGAACTATGGCTACACCTTC.

The CDR3: CASGRVYNEQFF. The CDR3 DNA is TGTGCGAGCGGGAGGGTCTACAATGAGCAGTTCTTC. The chain is built from TRBV30 and TRBJ2-1, with 10 bases lining up with TRBD2. CDR1 GTSNPN and CDR2 SVGIG come from the germline V gene (reference sequence). This CDR3 has 12 residues.

This sequence joins TRBV5-5 and TRBJ1-2; D ambiguous. Germline V gives CDR1 SGHKS, CDR2 YYEKEE (reference sequence). The CDR3 covers 13 residues. Trimming shortened V by 4 bases and J by 4 bases, and 11 bases separated the two germline ends. Written as DNA, the CDR3 is TGTGCCAGCAGCCCTACACGAAGCTATGGCTACACCTTC. This encodes CASSPTRSYGYTF.

The gene calls are TRBV12-3 or TRBV12-4 and TRBJ2-5, with D hard to call. The CDR3 spans 13 residues. V was cut by 2 bases and J by 5 bases, with 9 bases left in between. The CDR3 DNA reads as TGTGCCAGCAGTTTACAGCGCCGGGAGACCCAGTACTTC. Amino acid sequence: CASSLQRRETQYF.